This TCR beta chain is from a study of T cell responses to AZD1222 COVID-19 vaccine. Study details: Second doses that came at about 4 or about 12 weeks were put together. Whole-study findings and limits: The donor group comprised mostly white British people and more females; the analysis possibly underestimated clonal diversity. The study reported that nearly half of spike-specific TCRs target unmutated variant regions. At study baseline, merely more than 5 AZD1222 recipients were seropositive.

Comment on this clone: What it binds is not known.

This CDR3 is built from 18 residues. The V end was cut by 3 bases, the J end by 0 bases, with 17 bases between. The V gene's germline CDR1 is MNHEY and CDR2 SMNVEV (reference sequence). Sequenced by immunoSEQ multiplex PCR; TCRdb stores in-frame clones only, minus some. Of some 120,000 clones detected, 70% to 90% appear once; the ten largest clones hold about 1.6%. The gene calls are TRBV27 and TRBJ2-2; D is undetermined. This sequence originates from an adult in good health. The sequencing here drew on peripheral blood, taken on day 0 of AZD1222 vaccination. The CDR3 nucleotides are TGTGCCAGCAGTTTTCTTAATGTGGCCATCTCGAACACCGGGGAGCTGTTTTTT. Translated, it gives CASSFLNVAISNTGELFF.